The entry below gives a single T cell receptor (beta chain) sequence along with its context. The entry originates in a study of blood T cell repertoires in COVID-19. Study information: COVID-19 samples from acute and convalescent phases originated in the United States, Italy and Spain. From T cells, B-cell-depleted T cells, or PBMCs came the material, which was cDNA or gDNA.

In the source study's methods: The authors estimated nucleated cell counts from reference gene primer amplification. The protocol was immunoSEQ multiplex PCR, while the TCRdb copy is restricted to in-frame clones and leaves out a portion. That table supplies the V and J calls and clone size; D and trimming were determined from the DNA. Here the sample spans more than 110,000 clones, roughly 84% being singletons. The germline CDR1 and CDR2 sequences are LGHNA and YNFKEQ. Between the trimmed V and J ends, which lost 4 bases and 3 bases, there was a span of 12 bases. CDR3 size: 14 residues. Sequences were obtained from peripheral blood. V and J are TRBV4-2 and TRBJ1-1, with D perhaps TRBD1 (5 bases). The TCR was taken from a human donor in a cohort sampled during active COVID-19. For the CDR3, the DNA is TGTGCCAGCAGCCTTACGACGGGGGACACTGAAGCTTTCTTT. It codes for CASSLTTGDTEAFF.